The clone carrying this TCR beta chain was seen more than once but under ten times. The source of the sample is a study of blood T cell repertoires in COVID-19. In the source study's methods: Reference gene primer amplification in the assay estimated nucleated cell counts. Sequencing was performed with immunoSEQ multiplex PCR; in TCRdb, only in-frame clones are kept and a portion is missing. That table furnishes V, J and clone size, whereas the DNA furnished D and trimming. Of over 150,000 clones listed, 70% to 90% were seen once; the top ten hold roughly 8.3%. Sequencing input: peripheral blood. This TCR derives from a woman aged 60-75 years with COVID-19, enrolled during active disease.

CDR3 residues: CASSPRDSGLLGNTIYF. The CDR3 DNA reads as TGTGCCAGCAGCCCTCGGGACAGCGGCCTCCTTGGAAACACCATATATTTT. The chain joins TRBV9 to TRBJ1-3; 7 bases are a match to TRBD1. V lost 4 bases and J lost 3; bases outside the gene matches: 13. CDR3 size: 17 residues. CDR1 is SGDLS, CDR2 YYNGEE, per germline.